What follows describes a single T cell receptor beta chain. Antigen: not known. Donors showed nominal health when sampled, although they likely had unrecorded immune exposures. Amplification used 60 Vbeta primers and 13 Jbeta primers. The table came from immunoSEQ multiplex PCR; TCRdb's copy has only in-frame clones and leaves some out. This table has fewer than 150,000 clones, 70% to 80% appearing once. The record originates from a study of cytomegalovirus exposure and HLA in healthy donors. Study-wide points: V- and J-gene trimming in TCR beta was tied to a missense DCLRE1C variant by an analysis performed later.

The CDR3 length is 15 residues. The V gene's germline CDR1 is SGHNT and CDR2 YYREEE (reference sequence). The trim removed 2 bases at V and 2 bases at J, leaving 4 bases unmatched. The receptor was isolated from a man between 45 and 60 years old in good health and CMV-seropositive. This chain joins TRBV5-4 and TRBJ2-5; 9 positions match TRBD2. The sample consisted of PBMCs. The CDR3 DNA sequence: TGTGCCAGCAGCTTAAGTCTAGCGGGGCAAGAGACCCAGTACTTC. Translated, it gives CASSLSLAGQETQYF.